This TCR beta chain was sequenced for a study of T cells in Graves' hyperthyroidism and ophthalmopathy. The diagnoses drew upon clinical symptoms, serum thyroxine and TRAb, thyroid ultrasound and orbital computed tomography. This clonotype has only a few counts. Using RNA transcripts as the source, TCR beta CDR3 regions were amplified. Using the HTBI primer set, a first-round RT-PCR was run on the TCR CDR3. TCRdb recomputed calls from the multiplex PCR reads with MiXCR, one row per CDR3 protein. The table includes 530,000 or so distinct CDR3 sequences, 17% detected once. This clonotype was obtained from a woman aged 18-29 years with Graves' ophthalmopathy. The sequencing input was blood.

CDR3 loop: CASELAEYNEQFF. CDR3 coding DNA: TGTGCCAGCGAACTAGCAGAATACAATGAGCAGTTCTTC. This chain uses TRBV6-1 with TRBJ2-1; the D gene is possibly TRBD2 (6 bases). Germline V gives CDR1 MNHNS, CDR2 SASEGT. Trimming removed 8 bases from V and 4 bases from J, with 12 bases in between. This CDR3 region has 13 residues.